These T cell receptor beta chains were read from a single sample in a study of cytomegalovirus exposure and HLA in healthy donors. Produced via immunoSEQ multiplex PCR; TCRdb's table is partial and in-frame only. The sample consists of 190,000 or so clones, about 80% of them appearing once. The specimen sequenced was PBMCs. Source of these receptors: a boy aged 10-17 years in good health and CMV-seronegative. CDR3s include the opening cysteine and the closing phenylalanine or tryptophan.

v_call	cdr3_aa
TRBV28	CASSLYRAAPYEQYF
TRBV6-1	CASSLIRQPQETQYF
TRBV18	CASSLLAGATNEQFF
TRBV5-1	CASSPPQEASDTQYF
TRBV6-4	CASSDNIPAGLMDYGYTF
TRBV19	CASSIIGRTSGGREQYF
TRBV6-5	CASSYVRHEKLFF
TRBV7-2	CASSFSGVGELFF
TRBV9	CASSVVLSGANVLTF
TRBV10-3	CAILAGASSYNEQFF
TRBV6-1	CASSGQGRRYGYTF
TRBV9	CASSKLAGPNTGELFF
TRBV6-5	CASSYSNRGKTEAFF
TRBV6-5	CASSKPGDTEAFF
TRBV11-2	CASSRTGGADTQYF
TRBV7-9	CASSLRWETGNEQFF